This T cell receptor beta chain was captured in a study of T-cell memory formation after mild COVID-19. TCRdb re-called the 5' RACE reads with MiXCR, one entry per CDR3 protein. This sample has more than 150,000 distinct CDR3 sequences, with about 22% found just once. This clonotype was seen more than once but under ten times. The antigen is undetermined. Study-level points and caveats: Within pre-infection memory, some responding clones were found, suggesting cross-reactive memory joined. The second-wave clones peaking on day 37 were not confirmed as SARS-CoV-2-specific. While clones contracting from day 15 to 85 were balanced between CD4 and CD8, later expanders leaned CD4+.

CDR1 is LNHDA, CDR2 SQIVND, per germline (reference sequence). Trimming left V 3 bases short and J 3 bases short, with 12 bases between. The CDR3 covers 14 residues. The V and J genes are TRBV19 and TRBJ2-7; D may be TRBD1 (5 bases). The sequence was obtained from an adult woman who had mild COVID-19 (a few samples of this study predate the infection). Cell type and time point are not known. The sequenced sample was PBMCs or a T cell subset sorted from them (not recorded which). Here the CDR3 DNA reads TGTGCCAGTAGTATCGGTGACAGCCTCTACGAGCAGTACTTC. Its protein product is CASSIGDSLYEQYF.